The 23 T cell receptor beta chains presented below share a single source sample, sequenced in a study of blood T cell repertoires in COVID-19. Some clones are missing from TCRdb's copy, which holds only in-frame ones; the method was immunoSEQ multiplex PCR. The sample lists about 80,000 clones; 84% were seen once. The sequenced sample was peripheral blood. The receptors were gathered from a human donor in a cohort sampled during active COVID-19.

The V gene is TRBV6-5, the J gene TRBJ2-7; D uncertain. This CDR3 comprises 14 residues. V was pared by 6 bases and J by 2 bases, with 14 bases between. Looked up from germline, CDR1 is MNHEY and CDR2 is SVGAGI. For the CDR3, the DNA is TGTGCCAGCAGCTCCCTCATAGCCCCCTACGAGCAGTACTTC. Its protein product is CASSSLIAPYEQYF.

This clone has just one count. V gene TRBV28 combines with J gene TRBJ1-2; tentatively, D is TRBD1 (5 bases). CDR1 is MDHEN and CDR2 is SYDVKM in the germline V gene. The CDR3 loop spans 16 amino acids. V was trimmed by 0 bases and J by 2 bases, leaving 13 bases between them. DNA for the CDR3: TGTGCCAGCAGTTTATGGCGGGGGGAATCGAACTATGGCTACACCTTC. It yields the protein CASSLWRGESNYGYTF.

V gene TRBV5-1 combines with J gene TRBJ2-2, with a weak D call TRBD2 (7 bases). Germline V CDR1 and CDR2: SGHRS, YFSETQ. V dropped 4 bases and J dropped 2 bases, with 15 bases sitting between them. The CDR3 loop spans 16 amino acids. The CDR3 sequence is CASSLDGGANTGELFF. DNA for the CDR3: TGCGCCAGCAGCCTCGATGGGGGGGCAAACACCGGGGAGCTGTTTTTT.

The chain combines TRBV5-6 with TRBJ1-3, with 8 bases fitting TRBD1. The CDR3 totals 14 residues. Germline trimming cut 3 bases from V and 4 bases from J; bases unmatched to any gene: 3. Per the germline V gene, CDR1 is SGHDT and CDR2 is YYEEEE. The CDR3 DNA follows: TGTGCCAGCAGCTCGACAGGGGTGGGAAACACCATATATTTT. Translation: CASSSTGVGNTIYF. Combining the CDR3 with reference TRBV5-6 and TRBJ1-3 gives the whole variable domain DAGVTQSPTHLIKTRGQQVTLRCSPKSGHDTVSWYQQALGQGPQFIFQYYEEEERQRGNFPDRFSGHQFPNYSSELNVNALLLGDSALYLCASSSTGVGNTIYFGEGSWLTVV.

This sequence joins TRBV4-2 and TRBJ2-3; a possible D gene is TRBD2 (6 bases). Germline values: CDR1 LGHNA, CDR2 YNFKEQ. The CDR3 spans 16 residues. V lost 0 bases, J lost 6 bases, and 16 bases lay in between. CDR3 nucleotides: TGTGCCAGCAGCCAAGATCGGGCGGGGTCGGTGGATACGCAGTATTTT. Encoded protein: CASSQDRAGSVDTQYF.

In its sample, this clone was seen once. The V gene is TRBV5-1, the J gene TRBJ2-2; D is unresolved. Germline V gives CDR1 SGHRS, CDR2 YFSETQ. V gave up 4 bases and J gave up 4 bases, with 11 bases separating them. The CDR3 consists of 14 residues. The CDR3 DNA sequence: TGCGCCAGCAGCCCGCTGGGCAGCACCGGGGAGCTGTTTTTT. Translation: CASSPLGSTGELFF.

The chain joins TRBV7-9 to TRBJ1-4; 7 bases are shared with TRBD1. Germline V CDR1 and CDR2: SEHNR, FQNEAQ (reference sequence). The CDR3 is 11 residues long. Trimming cost V 9 bases and J 8 bases; bases outside gene matches: 3. The CDR3, as DNA: TGTGCCAGTACAGGGGTCGAAAAACTGTTTTTT. Residues: CASTGVEKLFF.

The rearrangement links TRBV6-2 or TRBV6-3 to TRBJ2-7, with TRBD1 matching 9 bases. The CDR3 runs 15 residues. V shed 5 bases and J 4 bases; nucleotides not matched to a gene: 9. Germline V lookup: CDR1 MNHEY, CDR2 SVGEGT. The CDR3 nucleotides read TGTGCCAGCAGTACACCGGGACAGGGAAGGTACGAGCAGTACTTC. Its protein product is CASSTPGQGRYEQYF.

The sample holds a few counts of this clone. The chain employs TRBV7-9 and TRBJ1-1; no clear D. Trimming shortened V by 3 bases and J by 1 base, and 15 bases separated the two germline ends. The CDR3 has 16 residues. From germline, CDR1 is SEHNR and CDR2 FQNEAQ (reference sequence). CDR3 bases: TGTGCCAGCAGCTTTCACTTCGGGTTTGGGAACACTGAAGCTTTCTTT. This sequence encodes CASSFHFGFGNTEAFF.

DNA for the CDR3: TGTGCCAGCAGCCTCGGGACAAAGGATAATTCACCCCTCCACTTT. This encodes CASSLGTKDNSPLHF. The V gene is TRBV3-1 (or the pseudogene TRBV3-2), the J gene TRBJ1-6; a possible D gene is TRBD1 (6 bases). The CDR3 length is 15 residues. The V end was cut by 4 bases, the J end by 5 bases, with 12 bases between. CDR1 and CDR2 from the germline V gene are LGHDT and YNNKEL (reference sequence).

This clone appeared once. This sequence joins TRBV5-8 and TRBJ1-6, with 8 bases aligning to TRBD1. Germline loops: CDR1 SGHTS, CDR2 YDEGEE. The V gene end was trimmed by 2 bases and the J gene end by 3 bases; junction bases not matched to a gene: 1. The CDR3 spans 15 residues. CDR3 in amino acids: CASSLGTGYNSPLHF. The CDR3 bases are TGTGCCAGCAGCTTAGGGACAGGCTATAATTCACCCCTCCACTTT. Combining the CDR3 with reference TRBV5-8 and TRBJ1-6 gives the whole variable domain EAGVTQSPTHLIKTRGQQATLRCSPISGHTSVYWYQQALGLGLQFLLWYDEGEERNRGNFPPRFSGRQFPNYSSELNVNALELEDSALYLCASSLGTGYNSPLHFGNGTRLTVT.

This rearrangement joins TRBV27 to TRBJ2-7; a possible D gene is TRBD2 (5 bases). CDR1 is MNHEY and CDR2 is SMNVEV in the germline V gene (reference sequence). The length of the CDR3 is 17 residues. Trimming cost V 3 bases and J 4 bases, with 22 bases left between them. As DNA, the CDR3 is TGTGCCAGCAGTTTCCGCAAACCCGGGAACTCGGATTACGAGCAGTACTTC. It encodes CASSFRKPGNSDYEQYF.

This clone was seen a single time. The rearrangement links TRBV10-3 to TRBJ1-2; 7 bases align to TRBD1. The CDR3 sequence is 13 residues long. The V segment lost 3 bases and the J segment 5 bases; nucleotides outside the gene matches: 3. The germline CDR1 and CDR2 sequences are ENHRY and SYGVKD. CDR3 sequence: CAISDGRGYGYTF. For the CDR3, the DNA is TGTGCCATCAGTGATGGCAGGGGGTATGGCTACACCTTC.

The table lists this clone with a count of one. The rearrangement links TRBV7-9 to TRBJ2-3; perhaps TRBD2 as D (6 bases). V dropped 11 bases and J dropped 3 bases, with 12 bases sitting between them. CDR1 SEHNR and CDR2 FQNEAQ come from the germline V gene (reference sequence). The CDR3 runs to 12 residues. As DNA, the CDR3 is TGTGCCTCGGGGGTCCAAACAGATACGCAGTATTTT. Translated, it gives CASGVQTDTQYF.

This clone was seen only a few times. The rearrangement joins TRBV20-1 to TRBJ1-2; 10 bases match TRBD1. The CDR3 is 11 amino acids. The germline gives CDR1 DFQATT, CDR2 SNEGSKA (reference sequence). Trimming took 6 bases from V and 7 from J; bases not matched to a gene: 2. CDR3 sequence (DNA): TGCAGTGCATGGACAGGGGGTGGCTACACCTTC. Protein product: CSAWTGGGYTF.

V gene TRBV27 combines with J gene TRBJ2-7, with TRBD2 matching 7 bases. This CDR3 spans 13 amino acids. Germline V CDR1 and CDR2: MNHEY, SMNVEV (reference sequence). The V gene end was trimmed by 4 bases and the J gene end by 5 bases; junction bases not matched to a gene: 5. CDR3 amino acids: CASSYSGRNEQYF. In DNA, the CDR3 is TGTGCCAGCAGTTATTCCGGGAGGAACGAGCAGTACTTC.

This chain uses TRBV5-4 with TRBJ2-4, with TRBD1 as a possible D gene (6 bases). Trimming removed 0 bases at V and 7 bases at J, with 11 bases between. Germline V gene sequence: CDR1 SGHNT, CDR2 YYREEE (reference sequence). The length of the CDR3 is 14 residues. CDR3 loop: CASSLEGQGNIQYF. CDR3 sequence (DNA): TGTGCCAGCAGCTTGGAAGGGCAGGGGAACATTCAGTACTTC.

The chain combines TRBV7-9 with TRBJ2-3, with 10 bases identical to TRBD1. This CDR3 has 14 amino acids. Trimming at V came to 5 bases and at J to 5 bases, leaving 4 bases not matched to a gene. Germline assignment: CDR1 SEHNR and CDR2 FQNEAQ (reference sequence). The DNA of the CDR3 is TGTGCCAGCAGCCAGGGACAGGGGTTAGATACGCAGTATTTT. Its translation is CASSQGQGLDTQYF.

V usage is TRBV7-7 and J usage is TRBJ2-5; the D gene is possibly TRBD2 (5 bases). The CDR3 runs to 13 residues. Looked up from germline, CDR1 is SSHAT and CDR2 is FNYEAQ (reference sequence). Trimming pared 5 bases from V and 7 bases from J, leaving 14 bases between. The DNA for the CDR3 is TGTGCCAGCAGCCAGGACGGGGTTGGGACCCAGTACTTC. It encodes CASSQDGVGTQYF.

The V call is TRBV7-2, the J call TRBJ1-3, with D unclear. V was pared by 2 bases and J by 3 bases, with 5 bases between. CDR3 length equals 13 residues. Germline CDR1 SGHTA, CDR2 FQGNSA. This CDR3 is CASSLSGGNTIYF. The CDR3 nucleotides read TGTGCCAGCAGCTTAAGCGGTGGAAACACCATATATTTT.

The chain joins TRBV19 to TRBJ2-1; the D gene is possibly TRBD2 (5 bases). In germline, CDR1 is LNHDA, CDR2 SQIVND (reference sequence). Trimming stripped 6 bases from V and 0 bases from J, with 12 bases between. The CDR3 loop spans 15 amino acids. CDR3 sequence reads: CASRGSGSSYNEQFF. For the CDR3, the DNA is TGTGCCAGTAGGGGATCGGGGAGCTCCTACAATGAGCAGTTCTTC.

The chain carries TRBV19 and TRBJ1-2, with TRBD1 as a possible D gene (5 bases). Trimming stripped 2 bases from V and 5 bases from J, with 9 bases between. The CDR3 is 13 amino acids. Germline V gene lookup returns CDR1 LNHDA and CDR2 SQIVND (reference sequence). CDR3 residues: CASSIQGSYGYTF. The CDR3 DNA is TGTGCCAGTAGTATACAGGGCTCTTATGGCTACACCTTC. Combining the CDR3 with reference TRBV19 and TRBJ1-2 gives the whole variable domain DGGITQSPKYLFRKEGQNVTLSCEQNLNHDAMYWYRQDPGQGLRLIYYSQIVNDFQKGDIAEGYSVSREKKESFPLTVTSAQKNPTAFYLCASSIQGSYGYTFGSGTRLTVV.

This clone was seen a single time. The chain is built from TRBV19 and TRBJ2-1; D possibly corresponds to TRBD1 (6 bases). Trimming cost V 4 bases and J 1 base, with 8 bases left between them. This CDR3 spans 14 amino acids. The germline gives CDR1 LNHDA, CDR2 SQIVND (reference sequence). This CDR3 is CASSTQGSYNEQFF. CDR3 nucleotide sequence: TGTGCCAGTAGTACACAGGGATCCTACAATGAGCAGTTCTTC.